This T cell receptor (beta chain) appears in the sequencing data of a study of blood T cell repertoires in COVID-19. About the research overall: Whether acute or convalescent, the COVID-19 samples came from the United States, Italy and Spain. T cells, B-cell-depleted T cells, or PBMCs provided the cDNA or gDNA that served as material.

CDR3 length: 16 residues. V shed 5 bases and J shed 1 base, with 18 bases lying between them. CDR1 and CDR2 from the germline V gene are SGHTA and FQGNSA. The data were produced by immunoSEQ multiplex PCR, yet TCRdb's version contains in-frame clones alone and is incomplete. The data contain a few hundred thousand clones, roughly 90% of them singletons. Sequencing was performed on peripheral blood. The chain combines TRBV7-2 with TRBJ2-7; perhaps TRBD2 as D (6 bases). This TCR was recovered from a man aged 35 to 55 with acute or convalescent COVID-19. CDR3 sequence reads: CASSRTGSTSSYEQYF. The CDR3 region has the DNA TGTGCCAGCAGCAGAACCGGGAGCACCTCATCCTACGAGCAGTACTTC.